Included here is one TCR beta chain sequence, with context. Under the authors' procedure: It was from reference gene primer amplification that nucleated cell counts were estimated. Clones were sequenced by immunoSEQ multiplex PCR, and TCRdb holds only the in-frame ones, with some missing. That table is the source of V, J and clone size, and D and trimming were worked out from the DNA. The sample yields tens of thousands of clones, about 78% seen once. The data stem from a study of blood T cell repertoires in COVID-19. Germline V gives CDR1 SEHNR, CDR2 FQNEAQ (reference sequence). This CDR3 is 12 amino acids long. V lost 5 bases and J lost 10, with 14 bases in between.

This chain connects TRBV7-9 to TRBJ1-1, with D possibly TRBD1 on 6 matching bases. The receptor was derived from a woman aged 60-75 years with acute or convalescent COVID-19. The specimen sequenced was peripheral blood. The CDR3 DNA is TGTGCCAGCAGCCCCGACGGCAGGGGAGCTTTCTTT. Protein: CASSPDGRGAFF.